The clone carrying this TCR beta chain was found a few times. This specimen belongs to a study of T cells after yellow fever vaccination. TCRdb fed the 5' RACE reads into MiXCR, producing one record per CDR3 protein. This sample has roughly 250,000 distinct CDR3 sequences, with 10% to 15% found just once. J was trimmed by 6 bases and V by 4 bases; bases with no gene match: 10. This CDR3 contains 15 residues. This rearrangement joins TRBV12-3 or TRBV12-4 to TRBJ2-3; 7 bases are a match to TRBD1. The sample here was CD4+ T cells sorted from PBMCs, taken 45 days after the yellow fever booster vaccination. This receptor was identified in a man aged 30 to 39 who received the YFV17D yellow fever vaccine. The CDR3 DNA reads TGTGCCAGCAGTTACGGGACAGCCGGCTTGGATACGCAGTATTTT. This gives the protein CASSYGTAGLDTQYF.